This T cell receptor (beta chain) was sequenced for a study of spatial heterogeneity in lung cancer. Trimming took 6 bases from V and 7 from J; bases not matched to a gene: 9. The CDR3 has 15 residues. By its share, this clonotype is medium-sized. As to time point: sample taken at primary tumor resection. Whole RNA, which was extracted from tumor, nontumor lung tissue or frozen PBMC, was sequenced without any cell sorting. Every cDNA TCR molecule received its own unique molecular identifier. TCRdb passed the 5' RACE reads through MiXCR, listing each CDR3 protein once. The sample contains 12,000 or so distinct CDR3 sequences, approximately 15% of which appear only once.

The chain links TRBV12-3 or TRBV12-4 to TRBJ2-1; 10 bases agree with TRBD2. Material: PBMCs, obtained at surgery. The receptor was isolated from a female donor with early-stage non-small cell lung cancer. The CDR3 bases are TGTGCCAGCAGAGGGTATAGCGGGAGGAGGAATGAGCAGTTCTTC. Translation: CASRGYSGRRNEQFF.